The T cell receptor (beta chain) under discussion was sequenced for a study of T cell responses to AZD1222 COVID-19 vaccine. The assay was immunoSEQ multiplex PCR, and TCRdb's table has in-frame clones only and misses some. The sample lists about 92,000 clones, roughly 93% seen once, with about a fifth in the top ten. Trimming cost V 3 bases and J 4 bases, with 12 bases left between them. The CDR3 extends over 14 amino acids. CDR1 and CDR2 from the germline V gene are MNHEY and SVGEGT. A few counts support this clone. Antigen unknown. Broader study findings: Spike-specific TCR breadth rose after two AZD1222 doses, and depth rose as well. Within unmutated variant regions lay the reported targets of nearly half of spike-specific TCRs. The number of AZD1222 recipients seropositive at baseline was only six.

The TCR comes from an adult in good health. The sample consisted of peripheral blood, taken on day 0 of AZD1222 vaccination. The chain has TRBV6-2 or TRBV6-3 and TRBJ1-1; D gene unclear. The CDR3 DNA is TGTGCCAGCAGTTATCGATCCTTGGGCACTGAAGCTTTCTTT. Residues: CASSYRSLGTEAFF.